The 29 T cell receptor beta chains below come from one sample, sequenced in a study of shared clonotypes between healthy human individuals. TCRdb keeps only in-frame clones here, not all; method: immunoSEQ multiplex PCR. The sample includes 950,000 to 1,100,000 clones, about 75% of them seen just once. Input material: memory CD4+ T cells sorted from blood. Subset specified: CD45RA-negative fraction. The receptors come from a man aged 18 to 30 in good health.

Comments on this clone: The same CDR3 can be traced to other DNA sequences in this sample. The chain joins TRBV6-6 to TRBJ1-5, with D perhaps matching TRBD1 (6 bases). Trimming cost V 4 bases and J 1 base, with 8 bases left between them. Germline V gene sequence: CDR1 MNHNY, CDR2 SVGAGI (reference sequence). The CDR3 is 14 residues long. The CDR3 coding sequence is TGTGCCAGCAGTTCCGGACAGAGCAATCAGCCCCAGCATTTT. Translation: CASSSGQSNQPQHF.

The chain combines TRBV7-2 with TRBJ2-3; 12 bases match TRBD2. This CDR3 has 15 amino acids. J lost 4 bases, V lost 4 bases, and 3 bases had no gene match. CDR1 is SGHTA and CDR2 is FQGNSA in the germline V gene. The CDR3 is CASSWGLAGSDTQYF. CDR3 DNA sequence: TGTGCCAGCAGCTGGGGACTAGCGGGCTCAGATACGCAGTATTTT.

Here the CDR3 DNA reads TGTGCCAGCAGTAAGACTGGAACCTACGAGCAGTACTTC. This codes for CASSKTGTYEQYF. V usage is TRBV28 and J usage is TRBJ2-7; D call uncertain. The germline V gene encodes CDR1 MDHEN and CDR2 SYDVKM. The V gene lost 5 bases and the J gene lost 2 bases, with 10 bases spanning the gap. The CDR3 has 13 amino acids.

V is TRBV5-6 and J is TRBJ2-7; no clear D gene. The CDR3 is 12 residues long. Germline V gene lookup returns CDR1 SGHDT and CDR2 YYEEEE. V shed 1 base and J shed 6 bases, with 8 bases lying between them. CDR3 sequence reads: CASSLNIGEQYF. In DNA form, the CDR3 reads TGTGCCAGCAGCTTGAATATCGGCGAGCAGTACTTC.

Details on this clone: The same CDR3 arises from other DNA sequences in this sample as well. This sequence joins TRBV30 and TRBJ2-6; D ambiguous. The V gene's germline CDR1 is GTSNPN and CDR2 SVGIG (reference sequence). This CDR3 contains 15 residues. V lost 0 bases, J lost 1 base, and 7 bases lay in between. The CDR3 loop is CAWSVLGSGANVLTF. CDR3 nucleotides: TGTGCCTGGAGTGTACTCGGTTCTGGGGCCAACGTCCTGACTTTC.

The V call is TRBV13, the J call TRBJ1-2; maybe TRBD1 (6 bases). Germline V lookup: CDR1 PRHDT, CDR2 FYEKMQ (reference sequence). Trimming left V 2 bases short and J 6 bases short, with 16 bases between. The CDR3 has 15 residues. DNA of the CDR3: TGTGCCAGCAGCTTATGGGAGGGGGAAGAAGATGGCTACACCTTC. Its protein product is CASSLWEGEEDGYTF.

The chain combines TRBV28 with TRBJ1-6, with TRBD1 identical over 8 bases. The V segment lost 8 bases and the J segment 0 bases; nucleotides outside the gene matches: 6. There are 16 residues in the CDR3. CDR1 MDHEN and CDR2 SYDVKM come from the germline V gene. In nucleotides, the CDR3 is TGTGCCAGCGGATACAGGGGGAGCTCCTATAATTCACCCCTCCACTTT. The encoded protein is CASGYRGSSYNSPLHF.

This chain uses TRBV4-1 with TRBJ1-2; 8 nucleotides line up with TRBD1. CDR3 length equals 15 residues. J lost 7 bases, V lost 3 bases, and 10 bases had no gene match. Germline V gives CDR1 MGHRA, CDR2 YSYEKL. CDR3 nucleotides: TGCGCCAGCAGCCAGAGCCAGGGGGCGTTAGGTGGCTACACCTTC. This codes for CASSQSQGALGGYTF.

There are many counts of this clone. The chain uses TRBV10-1 and TRBJ2-2, with 10 bases that match TRBD2. The V gene's germline CDR1 is WNHNN and CDR2 SYGVQD (reference sequence). Trimming at V came to 5 bases and at J to 0 bases, leaving 9 bases not matched to a gene. The CDR3 loop spans 18 amino acids. CDR3 sequence: CASSSTSGLGSNTGELFF. The CDR3, as DNA: TGCGCCAGCAGTTCGACTAGCGGGCTGGGGTCGAACACCGGGGAGCTGTTTTTT.

The chain's CDR3 is CSVDKGESYEQYF. The CDR3 region has the DNA TGCAGCGTTGATAAGGGGGAATCCTACGAGCAGTACTTC. The rearrangement uses TRBV29-1 and TRBJ2-7; perhaps TRBD1 as D (6 bases). The CDR3 sequence is 13 residues long. Trimming shortened V by 3 bases and J by 1 base, and 10 bases separated the two germline ends. The V gene's germline CDR1 is SQVTM and CDR2 ANQGSEA.

The V gene is TRBV7-2, the J gene TRBJ1-4; weak D call: TRBD1 (5 bases). CDR1 is SGHTA, CDR2 FQGNSA, per germline. V was clipped by 5 bases and J by 4 bases, with 14 bases between them. The CDR3 totals 15 residues. The CDR3 loop is CASSLQGVGNEKLFF. CDR3 DNA: TGTGCCAGCAGCCTGCAGGGTGTGGGTAATGAAAAACTGTTTTTT.

For the CDR3, the DNA is TGTGCCAGCAGCATGGCGACTAGCTACGAGACCCAGTACTTC. Encoded protein: CASSMATSYETQYF. The chain carries TRBV7-2 and TRBJ2-5, with TRBD2 matching over 7 bases. Looked up from germline, CDR1 is SGHTA and CDR2 is FQGNSA. This CDR3 is built from 14 residues. V shed 5 bases and J 5 bases; nucleotides not matched to a gene: 8.

At least ten counts were recorded for this clone. The gene calls are TRBV25-1 and TRBJ2-2; a possible D gene is TRBD1 (5 bases). The CDR3 consists of 13 residues. Trimming removed 8 bases at V and 4 bases at J, with 11 bases between. Germline CDR1 is MGHDK and CDR2 is SYGVNS. The CDR3 loop is CASERQSTGELFF. As DNA, the CDR3 is TGTGCCAGCGAGAGACAGAGCACCGGGGAGCTGTTTTTT.

The V call is TRBV19, the J call TRBJ2-3; D possibly corresponds to TRBD1 (5 bases). V lost 4 bases and J lost 0, with 11 bases in between. Germline V gene sequence: CDR1 LNHDA, CDR2 SQIVND (reference sequence). CDR3 length: 15 amino acids. The CDR3 DNA sequence: TGTGCCAGTAGTAAAGACAGTCCTAGCACAGATACGCAGTATTTT. Amino acids: CASSKDSPSTDTQYF.

This clone was seen a few times. V and J are TRBV6-6 and TRBJ2-7, with 10 bases fitting TRBD1. Per the germline V gene, CDR1 is MNHNY and CDR2 is SVGAGI (reference sequence). The CDR3 totals 15 residues. The V gene end was trimmed by 6 bases and the J gene end by 2 bases; junction bases not matched to a gene: 7. In DNA form, the CDR3 reads TGTGCCAGCAGACGGGGGACAGGGGAAGCCTACGAGCAGTACTTC. Amino acid sequence: CASRRGTGEAYEQYF.

V gene TRBV19 combines with J gene TRBJ1-1, with D perhaps matching TRBD1 (5 bases). Germline assignment: CDR1 LNHDA and CDR2 SQIVND (reference sequence). This CDR3 is built from 11 residues. V was shortened by 9 bases and J by 3 bases, with 8 bases between the two germline ends. CDR3 DNA: TGTGCCAGCCAGGGCCACACTGAAGCTTTCTTT. This sequence encodes CASQGHTEAFF.

The V and J genes are TRBV6-4 and TRBJ2-3; D remains ambiguous. CDR3 length: 11 amino acids. Looked up from germline, CDR1 is MRHNA and CDR2 is SNTAGT. The V end lost 5 bases, the J end lost 5 bases, and 5 bases lay between the germline ends. CDR3 bases: TGTGCCAGCAGTATAGGAGATACGCAGTATTTT. Its protein product is CASSIGDTQYF.

The CDR3 loop is CASTEGGRYEQYF. In DNA form, the CDR3 reads TGTGCCAGCACCGAGGGAGGGAGATACGAGCAGTACTTC. The chain is built from TRBV6-6 and TRBJ2-7, with 7 bases that match TRBD2. V trimming: 7 bases; J trimming: 4 bases; junction bases outside the gene matches: 7. The V gene's germline CDR1 is MNHNY and CDR2 SVGAGI (reference sequence). The CDR3 totals 13 residues.

The chain couples TRBV9 to TRBJ1-3; D might be TRBD1 (5 bases). V was shortened by 4 bases and J by 0 bases, with 14 bases between the two germline ends. This CDR3 contains 16 residues. Germline V gene sequence: CDR1 SGDLS, CDR2 YYNGEE. The CDR3 DNA reads as TGTGCCAGCAGCCCTCAGGGTTCTATCTCTGGAAACACCATATATTTT. Its protein product is CASSPQGSISGNTIYF. Full variable domain (missing parts from reference TRBV9 and TRBJ1-3): DSGVTQTPKHLITATGQRVTLRCSPRSGDLSVYWYQQSLDQGLQFLIQYYNGEERAKGNILERFSAQQFPDLHSELNLSSLELGDSALYFCASSPQGSISGNTIYFGEGSWLTVV.

The J gene is TRBJ2-7, the V gene TRBV18, with D hard to call. The CDR3 is 13 residues long. CDR1 is KGHSH, CDR2 LQKENI, per germline. V lost 8 bases and J lost 0, with 11 bases in between. The CDR3 here is CASATMSSYEQYF. CDR3 DNA: TGTGCCAGCGCCACGATGAGCTCCTACGAGCAGTACTTC.

The chain is built from TRBV5-6 and TRBJ1-4; D is unclear. The CDR3 sequence is 16 residues long. The V gene lost 2 bases and the J gene lost 0 bases, with 11 bases spanning the gap. The germline V gene encodes CDR1 SGHDT and CDR2 YYEEEE. The CDR3 loop reads CASSLTASATNEKLFF. CDR3 nucleotides: TGTGCCAGCAGCTTAACAGCCTCTGCAACTAATGAAAAACTGTTTTTT.

J is TRBJ2-3 and V is TRBV6-6, with D perhaps matching TRBD1 or TRBD2 (5 bases each). The CDR3 totals 12 residues. Germline-derived CDR1 and CDR2 are MNHNY and SVGAGI (reference sequence). The ends were cut back, 3 bases at V and 7 bases at J, with 8 bases in the middle. The CDR3 reads CASSYGGNTQYF. The CDR3 DNA sequence: TGTGCCAGCAGTTATGGGGGAAATACGCAGTATTTT.

V usage is TRBV27 and J usage is TRBJ2-1; D ambiguous. CDR1 and CDR2 from the germline V gene are MNHEY and SMNVEV (reference sequence). Trimming stripped 2 bases from V and 0 bases from J, with 14 bases between. The CDR3 is 17 amino acids. CDR3 coding DNA: TGTGCCAGCAGTTTAAGTGGGCCTCCTAGCTCCTACAATGAGCAGTTCTTC. Its translation: CASSLSGPPSSYNEQFF.

The chain combines TRBV4-1 with TRBJ1-4; a weak D match, TRBD1 (6 bases). CDR3 size: 15 residues. V lost 2 bases, J lost 9 bases, and 16 bases lay in between. Germline CDR1 is MGHRA and CDR2 is YSYEKL. CDR3 sequence reads: CASSQPGRDIQKLFF. In nucleotides, the CDR3 is TGCGCCAGCAGCCAACCGGGGCGGGACATCCAAAAACTGTTTTTT.

The CDR3 coding sequence is TGCGCCAGCAAGGCACAGGGGACGGATGAGCAGTACTTC. It yields the protein CASKAQGTDEQYF. V is TRBV5-1 and J is TRBJ2-7, with 7 bases matching TRBD1. The germline V gene has CDR1 SGHRS and CDR2 YFSETQ. J lost 7 bases, V lost 6 bases, and 10 bases had no gene match. This CDR3 has 13 amino acids.

This clone was detected a few times. The sample contains more than one DNA sequence encoding this CDR3. The chain has TRBV19 and TRBJ2-3; D perhaps matches TRBD1 (5 bases). In germline, CDR1 is LNHDA, CDR2 SQIVND (reference sequence). The CDR3 runs 11 residues. V lost 6 bases to trimming and J lost 6 bases, with 7 bases between them. The CDR3 sequence is CASRSGDTQYF. The CDR3, as DNA: TGTGCCAGTAGGTCAGGGGATACGCAGTATTTT.

This chain links TRBV28 with TRBJ1-1; D perhaps matches TRBD1 (5 bases). The CDR3 is made up of 16 amino acids. The germline gives CDR1 MDHEN, CDR2 SYDVKM. Trimming cost V 3 bases and J 3 bases, with 17 bases left between them. CDR3: CASSFLLGGADTEAFF. CDR3 in DNA: TGTGCCAGCAGTTTTCTTCTCGGGGGAGCGGACACTGAAGCTTTCTTT.

The gene calls are TRBV5-1 and TRBJ1-2; TRBD1 agrees at 9 bases. The CDR3 is 18 amino acids. Per germline, CDR1 SGHRS and CDR2 YFSETQ. J was trimmed by 8 bases and V by 3 bases; bases with no gene match: 20. DNA for the CDR3: TGCGCCAGCAGCTCTGCGGGACAGGGCGATTATAGAGGTGGGGGCTACACCTTC. Residues: CASSSAGQGDYRGGGYTF.

This clone was observed a single time. The rearrangement joins TRBV30 to TRBJ2-4; D remains unclear. The V and J ends lost 0 bases and 6 bases respectively, with 12 bases between them. The CDR3 is 14 amino acids. Germline assignment: CDR1 GTSNPN and CDR2 SVGIG (reference sequence). CDR3: CAWSVSGRTNIQYF. CDR3 nucleotides: TGTGCCTGGAGTGTATCCGGTAGGACAAACATTCAGTACTTC.